The 27 T cell receptor beta chains below all came from one sample that was sequenced in a study of blood T cells in healthy people across ages. The use of a sample-barcoded 5' primer and a J-beta primer mix characterized a second PCR of 7 to 11 cycles. TCRdb reprocessed the 5' RACE reads with MiXCR, giving one entry per CDR3 protein. Of approximately 810,000 distinct CDR3 sequences in the sample, 29% were seen once. Material: blood. The origin of the receptors is a woman of 80 years or more in good health.

This clonotype showed up many times. J is TRBJ2-1 and V is TRBV12-3 or TRBV12-4; the D gene is possibly TRBD2 (5 bases). V shed 3 bases and J shed 4 bases, with 13 bases lying between them. The CDR3 runs 15 residues. CDR3 residues: CASSFYRTSYNEQFF. The DNA for the CDR3 is TGTGCCAGCAGTTTCTATAGGACTTCGTACAATGAGCAGTTCTTC.

This clonotype was observed at least ten times. This sequence joins TRBV24-1 and TRBJ2-1; D possibly corresponds to TRBD1 (6 bases). Germline V lookup: CDR1 KGHDR, CDR2 SFDVKD. Trimming took 8 bases from V and 7 from J, leaving 14 bases between them. The CDR3 sequence is 13 residues long. CDR3 amino acids: CATKDSTWNEQFF. The DNA of the CDR3 is TGTGCCACCAAGGACAGTACATGGAATGAGCAGTTCTTC.

This clonotype was found a few times. Relative to the germline gene, one junction end is altered; a read error may explain this. The J gene is TRBJ2-2, the V gene TRBV6-5; possibly TRBD1 or TRBD2 for D (5 bases each). The CDR3 runs 16 residues. Per germline, CDR1 MNHEY and CDR2 SVGAGI. The CDR3 spells CASSYLPNRNTGERFF. DNA of the CDR3: TGTGCCAGCAGTTACCTGCCTAACAGGAACACCGGGGAGCGGTTTTTT.

The genes are TRBV7-2 and TRBJ1-1; D not resolved. The CDR3 loop spans 14 amino acids. Germline-derived CDR1 and CDR2 are SGHTA and FQGNSA. Trimming removed 6 bases from V and 0 bases from J, with 11 bases in between. The CDR3 region is CASRLMALNTEAFF. The CDR3 DNA reads as TGTGCCAGCAGGTTAATGGCATTGAACACTGAAGCTTTCTTT. Together with reference TRBV7-2 and TRBJ1-1, the CDR3 gives the full variable domain: GAGVSQSPSNKVTEKGKDVELRCDPISGHTALYWYRQSLGQGLEFLIYFQGNSAPDKSGLPSDRFSAERTGGSVSTLTIQRTQQEDSAVYLCASRLMALNTEAFFGQGTRLTVV.

This clonotype was recorded at least ten times. The V call is TRBV20-1, the J call TRBJ2-1, with unresolved D. Germline assignment: CDR1 DFQATT and CDR2 SNEGSKA (reference sequence). V lost 2 bases to trimming and J lost 4 bases, with 15 bases between them. The CDR3 has 15 residues. The CDR3 reads CSARMGIRNYNEQFF. CDR3 coding DNA: TGCAGTGCTAGAATGGGTATCAGGAATTACAATGAGCAGTTCTTC.

V gene TRBV7-9 combines with J gene TRBJ2-7, with no clear D. Germline assignment: CDR1 SEHNR and CDR2 FQNEAQ (reference sequence). Trimming pared 1 base from V and 7 bases from J, leaving 17 bases between. The CDR3 is 15 residues long. Here the CDR3 reads CASSLGNLLRREQYF. The CDR3 DNA reads TGTGCCAGCAGCTTAGGGAACCTTCTCCGACGGGAGCAGTACTTC.

With respect to this clonotype: An end of the junction differs from the germline gene, which may be a read error. The chain recombines TRBV20-1 with TRBJ1-1; D might be TRBD1 (6 bases). This CDR3 spans 14 amino acids. The germline gives CDR1 DFQATT, CDR2 SNEGSKA (reference sequence). In DNA, the CDR3 is TGCAGTCCTAGATCAGGACAGATGAACACTGAAGCTTTCTTT. Translated: CSPRSGQMNTEAFF.

This clonotype appeared many times. The gene calls are TRBV7-2 and TRBJ2-3; either TRBD1 or TRBD2 may supply D (6 bases each). This CDR3 spans 16 amino acids. The V end was cut by 0 bases, the J end by 9 bases, with 19 bases between. The germline gives CDR1 SGHTA, CDR2 FQGNSA. This CDR3 is CASSLAGRGREGTQYF. The CDR3, as DNA: TGTGCCAGCAGCTTAGCGGGACGGGGGCGCGAGGGGACGCAGTATTTT. The variable domain in full, completed from reference TRBV7-2 and TRBJ2-3, reads GAGVSQSPSNKVTEKGKDVELRCDPISGHTALYWYRQSLGQGLEFLIYFQGNSAPDKSGLPSDRFSAERTGGSVSTLTIQRTQQEDSAVYLCASSLAGRGREGTQYFGPGTRLTVL.

In its sample, this clonotype was seen many times. The rearrangement uses TRBV7-2 and TRBJ2-3, with D hard to call. The CDR3 runs 15 residues. Germline assignment: CDR1 SGHTA and CDR2 FQGNSA. With 0 bases removed from V and 2 bases from J, the gap between germline ends came to 9 bases. DNA of the CDR3: TGTGCCAGCAGCTTAGCGCGAACTACCACAGATACGCAGTATTTT. Translation gives CASSLARTTTDTQYF.

This clonotype has ten or more counts. The chain has TRBV9 and TRBJ2-3; 7 bases are shared with TRBD2. The CDR3 runs to 10 residues. Looked up from germline, CDR1 is SGDLS and CDR2 is YYNGEE. Written as DNA, the CDR3 is TGTGCAGGGAGGGGAGATACGCAGTATTTT. This encodes CAGRGDTQYF.

This clonotype was recorded at least ten times. The chain recombines TRBV7-2 with TRBJ2-1, with D possibly TRBD1 on 6 matching bases. CDR1 is SGHTA and CDR2 is FQGNSA in the germline V gene. This CDR3 spans 16 amino acids. Trimming removed 1 base from V and 7 bases from J, with 17 bases in between. The CDR3 nucleotides read TGTGCCAGCAGCTTAGAGGTCGGCAGGGGCAGGAATGAGCAGTTCTTC. It is translated as CASSLEVGRGRNEQFF.

The genes are TRBV30 and TRBJ1-1; D remains unclear. This CDR3 is 13 amino acids long. Germline-derived CDR1 and CDR2 are GTSNPN and SVGIG (reference sequence). Trimming stripped 1 base from V and 6 bases from J, with 12 bases between. The CDR3 loop is CAWSGSWWPEAFF. CDR3 in DNA: TGTGCCTGGAGTGGCAGCTGGTGGCCTGAAGCTTTCTTT.

This clonotype occurred many times. The chain recombines TRBV29-1 with TRBJ2-1; D may match TRBD1 or TRBD2 (6 bases each). This CDR3 is 13 amino acids long. In germline, CDR1 is SQVTM, CDR2 ANQGSEA. Trimming removed 8 bases at V and 3 bases at J, with 14 bases between. CDR3 sequence (DNA): TGCAGCACCCGGAGGGGGAACTACAATGAGCAGTTCTTC. It is translated as CSTRRGNYNEQFF.

This clonotype was observed a few times. This chain's CDR3 is CASSDRGSSGNTIYF. In DNA, the CDR3 is TGCGCCAGCAGTGATAGGGGGTCCTCTGGAAACACCATATATTTT. The rearrangement uses TRBV10-2 and TRBJ1-3; a possible D gene is TRBD1 (6 bases). Germline V gene sequence: CDR1 WSHSY, CDR2 SAAADI. This CDR3 contains 15 residues. Trimming took off 3 bases at V and 0 bases at J, with 9 bases between the two ends.

The table lists this clonotype with a few counts. The chain has TRBV18 and TRBJ1-1, with D possibly TRBD1 on 5 matching bases. This CDR3 contains 13 residues. Per the germline V gene, CDR1 is KGHSH and CDR2 is LQKENI. Trimming took 1 base from V and 4 from J, leaving 7 bases between them. The CDR3 reads CASSPLDSTEAFF. For the CDR3, the DNA is TGTGCCAGCTCACCACTTGACAGCACTGAAGCTTTCTTT.

This chain links TRBV5-1 with TRBJ2-3, with TRBD2 matching 13 bases. Looked up from germline, CDR1 is SGHRS and CDR2 is YFSETQ. The CDR3 sequence is 16 residues long. V lost 4 bases and J lost 4; bases outside the gene matches: 6. The CDR3 is CASSRRTSGGADTQYF. CDR3 DNA: TGCGCCAGCAGCAGACGGACTAGCGGGGGTGCAGATACGCAGTATTTT.

This clonotype was found many times. The rearrangement uses TRBV28 and TRBJ1-2; no clear D gene. CDR3 length: 16 residues. Germline CDR1 reads MDHEN; CDR2 reads SYDVKM. The ends were cut back, 4 bases at V and 1 base at J, with 16 bases in the middle. The CDR3 DNA sequence: TGTGCCAGCAGTTCACCCACCGGAAACCTTAACTATGGCTACACCTTC. Translating it yields CASSSPTGNLNYGYTF.

About this clonotype itself: Sequence at one end of the junction differs from germline and may be a read error. The chain employs TRBV7-9 and TRBJ1-6, with D possibly TRBD1 on 5 matching bases. The CDR3 runs 16 residues. CDR1 and CDR2 (germline): SEHNR, FQNEAQ (reference sequence). This CDR3 reads CACSYTPGLHASPLHF. The DNA for the CDR3 is TGTGCCTGCAGCTACACCCCGGGACTGCATGCTTCACCCCTCCACTTT.

The rearrangement links TRBV29-1 to TRBJ1-3, with 7 nucleotides matching TRBD1. V lost 4 bases to trimming and J lost 0 bases; unmatched junction nucleotides: 9. This CDR3 contains 16 residues. The germline V gene has CDR1 SQVTM and CDR2 ANQGSEA. The CDR3 bases are TGCAGCGTTGCCCCCGGGACAGCCTCCTCTGGAAACACCATATATTTT. It specifies CSVAPGTASSGNTIYF.

This clonotype occurred a few times. With a much larger clone just one base away, this may be a read error. The V call is TRBV7-6, the J call TRBJ2-1, with 12 bases lining up with TRBD1. The CDR3 loop spans 14 amino acids. Per the germline V gene, CDR1 is SGHVS and CDR2 is FNYEAQ. DNA of the CDR3: TGTGCCGGCAGCAAGGGACAGGGGGCGTGGGAGCAGTTCTTC. Translated, it gives CAGSKGQGAWEQFF.

This clonotype was recorded a few times. The chain uses TRBV30 and TRBJ2-1; 12 bases align to TRBD2. The CDR3 totals 19 residues. Trimming cost V 2 bases and J 0 bases; bases outside gene matches: 11. Per the germline V gene, CDR1 is GTSNPN and CDR2 is SVGIG (reference sequence). CDR3 DNA sequence: TGTGCCTGGAGTTCCGCCCGGACTAGCGGGGCCCTCTCCTACAATGAGCAGTTCTTC. It specifies CAWSSARTSGALSYNEQFF.

This clonotype was seen a few times. V gene TRBV12-3 or TRBV12-4 combines with J gene TRBJ1-1; 9 bases are a match to TRBD1. V gave up 6 bases and J gave up 9 bases; unmatched junction bases: 2. This CDR3 region has 11 residues. The CDR3 DNA reads as TGTGCCAGCAGCTACAGGGGGCAAGCTTTCTTT. Translation gives CASSYRGQAFF.

Ten or more counts support this clonotype. DNA of the CDR3: TGTGCCAGCAGTTTATTCAGCTATGGCTACACCTTC. This encodes CASSLFSYGYTF. V is TRBV12-3 or TRBV12-4 and J is TRBJ1-2; D is undetermined. CDR3 length equals 12 residues. The V gene lost 2 bases and the J gene lost 4 bases, with 5 bases spanning the gap.

This clonotype was detected ten times or more. The rearrangement links TRBV20-1 to TRBJ2-1, with a tentative D call TRBD1 (6 bases). V shed 4 bases and J shed 6 bases, with 22 bases lying between them. Germline lookup yields CDR1 DFQATT and CDR2 SNEGSKA (reference sequence). CDR3 length: 16 residues. Written as DNA, the CDR3 is TGCAGTGCTACGGGTATCGGTGGGGGCCCTAGCAATGAGCAGTTCTTC. This gives the protein CSATGIGGGPSNEQFF.

This clonotype was counted a few times. Just one base apart from a much larger clone, this may be a read error. The chain recombines TRBV20-1 with TRBJ2-6; D call uncertain. The germline V gene has CDR1 DFQATT and CDR2 SNEGSKA (reference sequence). This CDR3 is 12 amino acids long. This CDR3 reads CGAKTGANVLTF. CDR3 DNA: TGCGGTGCCAAGACTGGGGCCAACGTCCTGACTTTC.

The chain combines TRBV5-1 with TRBJ1-4; the D gene is possibly TRBD1 (6 bases). CDR1 and CDR2 (germline): SGHRS, YFSETQ. The V gene lost 4 bases and the J gene lost 7 bases, with 11 bases spanning the gap. The CDR3 length is 13 residues. The CDR3 region is CASSPGGGEKLFF. The CDR3 bases are TGCGCCAGCAGCCCCGGGGGCGGTGAAAAACTGTTTTTT.

This clonotype occurred many times. The chain is built from TRBV20-1 and TRBJ2-1; tentative D call: TRBD1 (6 bases). The germline V gene has CDR1 DFQATT and CDR2 SNEGSKA (reference sequence). This CDR3 spans 13 amino acids. The ends were cut back, 6 bases at V and 3 bases at J, with 12 bases in the middle. Here the CDR3 reads CSAEPDSYNEQFF. CDR3 in DNA: TGCAGTGCCGAACCGGACAGCTACAATGAGCAGTTCTTC.